This T cell receptor (beta chain) was captured in a study of T cell responses to AZD1222 COVID-19 vaccine. Only in-frame clones appear in the TCRdb table, and some are missing; sequencing was by immunoSEQ multiplex PCR. The top ten hold 0.75% to 1% of the sample, which has about 190,000 clones, under 95% seen once. There are a few counts of this clone. With 5 bases removed from V and 4 bases from J, the gap between germline ends came to 12 bases. Germline V CDR1 and CDR2: MNHEY, SVGAGI. This CDR3 is built from 14 residues. The V call is TRBV6-5, the J call TRBJ1-5; tentatively, D is TRBD1 (5 bases). Source: peripheral blood, taken on day 0 of AZD1222 vaccination. The receptor comes from an adult in good health. CDR3 nucleotide sequence: TGTGCCAGCAGTCTCAACGGGGGAAATCAGCCCCAGCATTTT. Translating gives CASSLNGGNQPQHF.